Listed below are T cell receptor beta chains from one sample, sequenced in a study of shared clonotypes between healthy human individuals. TCRdb's copy holds only in-frame clones and misses some; the assay was immunoSEQ multiplex PCR. The table has 1,500,000 or so clones, around 98.5% seen once. The specimen sequenced was naive CD4+ T cells sorted from blood. The receptors derive from a man younger than 45 in good health. Each CDR3 is given with its conserved first and last residue. D genes are given only for firm matches. The listing skips clone size in some rows; elsewhere it reads once, few, many or a size class.

v_call	clone_size	d_call	j_call	cdr3_nt	cdr3_aa
TRBV18	-	-	TRBJ1-1	TGTGCCAGCTCACCCTTAGGGGCTTTAGGCACTGAAGCTTTCTTT	CASSPLGALGTEAFF
TRBV11-3	-	-	TRBJ2-1	TGTGCCAGCAGCTTAGGAGGAGATGAGCAGTTCTTC	CASSLGGDEQFF
TRBV4-3	-	-	TRBJ1-5	TGCGCCAGCAGCCAAGACGCCTTAAGAAATCAGCCCCAGCATTTT	CASSQDALRNQPQHF
TRBV5-1	-	-	TRBJ1-3	TGCGCCAGCAGCTTGGGACCTGGAAACACCATATATTTT	CASSLGPGNTIYF
TRBV5-1	-	-	TRBJ2-2	TGCGCCAGCAGCTCGAGACAGTCGAACACCGGGGAGCTGTTTTTT	CASSSRQSNTGELFF
TRBV27	-	-	TRBJ2-1	TGTGCCAGCAGTCCCTCCATCCTTCGGGGGAGGTACAATGAGCAGTTCTTC	CASSPSILRGRYNEQFF
TRBV28	-	TRBD2	TRBJ2-7	TGTGCCAGCAGATCCGGACTAGCGGCGCCCTGGGAGCAGTACTTC	CASRSGLAAPWEQYF
TRBV30	-	-	TRBJ2-5	TGTGCCTGGAGTCCTAAAGAGACCCAGTACTTC	CAWSPKETQYF
TRBV4-3	-	TRBD1	TRBJ1-4	TGCGCCAGCAGCCAAGGGGTACCGGGACAGGGAGATGAAAAACTGTTTTTT	CASSQGVPGQGDEKLFF
TRBV18	once	-	TRBJ2-6	TGTGCCAGCTCACCGAGGGTAACAGTAAGCTCTGGGGCCAACGTCCTGACTTTC	CASSPRVTVSSGANVLTF
TRBV7-9	-	-	TRBJ2-2	TGTGCCAGCAGCCCCCCGACAGCCGGGGAGCTGTTTTTT	CASSPPTAGELFF
TRBV6-5	-	-	TRBJ2-7	TGTGCCAGCAGTTACGGGGCAGGGAAGGACGAGCAGTACTTC	CASSYGAGKDEQYF
TRBV15	-	-	TRBJ2-7	TGTGCCACCAGCGTGATCCGGGGCTCCTACGAGCAGTACTTC	CATSVIRGSYEQYF
TRBV18	-	TRBD1	TRBJ2-5	TGTGCCAGCTCAGCGGACAGGGACGGGACCCAGTACTTC	CASSADRDGTQYF
TRBV28	-	-	TRBJ1-1	TGTGCCAGCAGTTTTTCGGGTCGCATGAACACTGAAGCTTTCTTT	CASSFSGRMNTEAFF
TRBV2	-	-	TRBJ1-5	TGTGCCAGCAGTGGGTCGGCCAGCCTCGGGCCCCAGCATTTT	CASSGSASLGPQHF
TRBV10-3	-	TRBD1	TRBJ1-5	TGTGCCATCAGTGGCAGGGGGAATCAGCCCCAGCATTTT	CAISGRGNQPQHF
TRBV29-1	-	-	TRBJ2-1	TGCAGCGTCCAGGGGCCAGAGCAGTTCTTC	CSVQGPEQFF
TRBV4-1	-	-	TRBJ2-5	TGCGCCAGCAGCGTCCGGACAGTTCAAGAGACCCAGTACTTC	CASSVRTVQETQYF
TRBV9	-	-	TRBJ1-1	TGTGCCAGCAGCGTATACCCGAACACTGAAGCTTTCTTT	CASSVYPNTEAFF
TRBV6-5	-	-	TRBJ2-7	TGTGCCAGCAGTAGGACTTTCTCCTACGAGCAGTACTTC	CASSRTFSYEQYF
TRBV5-1	-	-	TRBJ1-1	TGCGCCAGCAGCTTGCGCGACACTGAAGCTTTCTTT	CASSLRDTEAFF
TRBV7-9	-	-	TRBJ2-1	TGTGCCAGCAGCTTAACCCTAGCTAGCCCCTCCTACAATGAGCAGTTCTTC	CASSLTLASPSYNEQFF
TRBV27	-	-	TRBJ1-1	TGTGCCAGCAGTTTCAGGGTTTACGGGTTGAACACTGAAGCTTTCTTT	CASSFRVYGLNTEAFF
TRBV18	-	TRBD1	TRBJ1-5	TGTGCCAGCTCACCCGGGACAGGAAGTGTCCAGCCCCAGCATTTT	CASSPGTGSVQPQHF
TRBV5-6	-	-	TRBJ2-5	TGTGCCAGCAGCTTGACTAGTGGGACCCAGTACTTC	CASSLTSGTQYF
TRBV2	-	TRBD1	TRBJ1-4	TGTGCCAGCAGAGACAGGGGGCGCAAAACTAATGAAAAACTGTTTTTT	CASRDRGRKTNEKLFF
TRBV21-1	-	-	TRBJ1-5	TGTGCCAGCAGCTTACGGCCTAGGTTTACAGTTTGTCAGCCCCAGCATTTT	CASSLRPRFTVCQPQHF
TRBV7-3	-	TRBD1	TRBJ2-1	TGTGCCAGCAGCCCACAGACAGGGGGTAATGAGCAGTTCTTC	CASSPQTGGNEQFF
TRBV27	-	-	TRBJ1-1	TGTGCCAGCAGTTTAGGCGGACGGGGGACTGTTCGGGGAGCTTTCTTT	CASSLGGRGTVRGAFF
TRBV2	-	TRBD1	TRBJ2-1	TGTGCCAGCAGTGTAGGACAGGGGAAGAATGAGCAGTTCTTC	CASSVGQGKNEQFF
TRBV11-2	once	-	TRBJ2-1	TGTGCCAGCAGCTTAGATTTGCAGGGCGGCTCCTACAATGAGCAGTTCTTC	CASSLDLQGGSYNEQFF
TRBV28	once	TRBD1	TRBJ2-6	TGTGCCAGCAGCCCGGGACAGGGGCGCTCTGGGGCCAACGTCCTGACTTTC	CASSPGQGRSGANVLTF
TRBV9	-	-	TRBJ2-3	TGTGCCAGCAGCGCAACCGATACGCAGTATTTT	CASSATDTQYF
TRBV2	-	TRBD2	TRBJ2-1	TGTGCCAGCAGTAATGAGGGGACTAGCGGATACAATGAGCAGTTCTTC	CASSNEGTSGYNEQFF
TRBV18	-	TRBD2	TRBJ2-3	TGTGCCAGCTCACCACTAGCGGGAGGGCGGACAGATACGCAGTATTTT	CASSPLAGGRTDTQYF
TRBV27	-	-	TRBJ2-7	TGTGCCAGCAGTTTATATAGTCTGGTCCCCGGCGAGCAGTACTTC	CASSLYSLVPGEQYF
TRBV9	-	TRBD2	TRBJ2-1	TGTGCCAGCAGCCCCCGGACTAGCGGGAGTGTCTACAATGAGCAGTTCTTC	CASSPRTSGSVYNEQFF
TRBV18	-	TRBD2	TRBJ2-3	TGTGCCAGCTCCCCCGCGACTAGCGGGAGGGCCCGATACACAGATACGCAGTATTTT	CASSPATSGRARYTDTQYF
TRBV18	-	-	TRBJ2-3	TGTGCCAGCTCACCGGGTGACCCAGATACGCAGTATTTT	CASSPGDPDTQYF
TRBV19	-	-	TRBJ2-1	TGTGCCAGTAGTAGCTTTGGCAATGAGCAGTTCTTC	CASSSFGNEQFF
TRBV7-9	-	-	TRBJ2-7	TGTGCCAACAGCTTGGGGGCGGGCCTAGCCTACGAGCAGTACTTC	CANSLGAGLAYEQYF
TRBV7-2	once	TRBD2	TRBJ2-1	TGTGCCAGCAGCCGGACTAGCTTCAATGAGCAGTTCTTC	CASSRTSFNEQFF
TRBV7-2	-	TRBD1	TRBJ1-5	TGTGCCAGCAGCTTAGTGACAGGGGTAGGGCAGCCCCAGCATTTT	CASSLVTGVGQPQHF
TRBV7-2	-	-	TRBJ2-4	TGTGCCAGCAGCTTAGGACCCGGTTTAGACATTCAGTACTTC	CASSLGPGLDIQYF
TRBV5-1	-	-	TRBJ2-7	TGCGCCAGCAGCTCCGGGACACCCAAAGCAGCCCAGTACTTC	CASSSGTPKAAQYF
TRBV9	-	TRBD2	TRBJ2-2	TGTGCCAGCAGCGTGCTTAGCGGGACCGGGGAGCTGTTTTTT	CASSVLSGTGELFF
TRBV6-5	-	-	TRBJ2-7	TGTGCCAGCAGTTACTCGGGAATTACCGAGCAGTACTTC	CASSYSGITEQYF
TRBV30	once	-	TRBJ2-1	TGTGCCTGGAGTAGCAGGGTAAGGGCTGATGAGCAGTTCTTC	CAWSSRVRADEQFF
TRBV2	-	-	TRBJ2-5	TGTGCCAGCGGGGCTAGGCGTAGTGGGACCCAGTACTTC	CASGARRSGTQYF
TRBV6-5	-	-	TRBJ1-2	TGTGCCAGCAGACAGACAGGAGTGGGTGGCTACACCTTC	CASRQTGVGGYTF
TRBV7-2	-	TRBD2	TRBJ2-3	TGTGCCAGCAGCCAGACTAGCGGAACTACCACAGATACGCAGTATTTT	CASSQTSGTTTDTQYF